A selection of T cell receptor beta chains follows, all from one sample in a study of T cells after yellow fever vaccination. A single record per CDR3 protein comes from TCRdb applying MiXCR to the 5' RACE reads. This repertoire shows 450,000 to 650,000 distinct CDR3 sequences, 13% found once; its top ten account for around 15%. Here the sequenced sample was PBMCs, taken on the day of the yellow fever booster vaccination. Receptors originate from a man younger than 45 who received the YFV17D yellow fever vaccine. The CDR3 runs from the conserved cysteine through the conserved F or W. A D gene is named only where the DNA matches it firmly. Size tells how often a clone was seen (once, few, many) or the class of an expanded clone, and some rows leave it out.

>TRBJ2-2|-|-|TRBV9
TGTGCCAGCAGCGTAGAGGACACTGAATACGGGGAGCTGTTTTTT
CASSVEDTEYGELFF
>TRBJ2-3|few|TRBD2|TRBV27
TGTGCCAGCAGACGCGTTGCGGGAGCCGGGGTTGGGGCGCAGTATTTT
CASRRVAGAGVGAQYF
>TRBJ1-5|once|-|TRBV19
TGTGCCAGTAGTATCTTGCCTAATCAGCCCCAGCATTTT
CASSILPNQPQHF
>TRBJ2-3|few|-|TRBV28
TGTGCCAGCGTGGTAGGTCGAGGGACGCAGTATTTT
CASVVGRGTQYF
>TRBJ2-2|few|-|TRBV4-3
TGCGCCAGCAGCCGAGGATTCGGAGGCCTTCCCGGGGAGCTGTTTTTT
CASSRGFGGLPGELFF
>TRBJ2-7|few|TRBD2|TRBV2
TGTGCCAGCAGTGGCCTGGGGGGGGAAGTTTCGTACGAGCAGTACTTC
CASSGLGGEVSYEQYF
>TRBJ2-5|many|-|TRBV23-1
TGCGCCACCCACGGTCGGGACGGACAAGAGACCCAGTACTTC
CATHGRDGQETQYF
>TRBJ2-1|many|-|TRBV4-3
TGCGCCAGCAGCCAAGCCACTTACAATGAGCAGTTCTTC
CASSQATYNEQFF
>TRBJ2-7|-|-|TRBV7-2
TGTGCCAGCAGCCGTATCTACGAGCAGTACTTC
CASSRIYEQYF
>TRBJ2-1|few|-|TRBV6-4
TGTGCCAGCAGTGACTTGGGAAATGAGCAGTTCTTC
CASSDLGNEQFF
>TRBJ2-7|few|-|TRBV5-1
TGCGCCAGCAGAGGTCAGCTACTCTACGAGCAGTACTTC
CASRGQLLYEQYF
>TRBJ1-1|once|-|TRBV7-2
TGTGCCAGCAGCACCTGGACGGGGAACACTGAAGCTTTCTTT
CASSTWTGNTEAFF
>TRBJ2-2|few|-|TRBV27
TGTGCCACGTCATCTTTTGGGGGGTCGGTCACCGGGGAGCTGTTTTTT
CATSSFGGSVTGELFF
>TRBJ1-5|-|-|TRBV7-2
TGTGCCAGCAGAAGAGGGGTGGGAAGCAATCAGCCCCAGCATTTT
CASRRGVGSNQPQHF
>TRBJ2-1|-|-|TRBV5-1
TGCGCCAGCAGCCCGGGGACCAGCAAGAATGAGCAGTTCTTC
CASSPGTSKNEQFF
>TRBJ2-3|-|-|TRBV3-1
TGTGCCAGCAGCCAAGATAGCAGGGCGCAGTATTTT
CASSQDSRAQYF
>TRBJ2-1|-|-|TRBV20-1
TGCAGTGCTAGAGATTCCTATGACAATGAGCAGTTCTTC
CSARDSYDNEQFF
>TRBJ2-1|-|TRBD2|TRBV7-9
TGTGCCAGCAGCCCCCCTAGCGGGGAATCCTACAATGAGCAGTTCTTC
CASSPPSGESYNEQFF
>TRBJ2-1|few|TRBD2|TRBV7-2
TGTGCCAGCAGCTATGGCGGGAGGGCCTTTGAGCAGTTCTTC
CASSYGGRAFEQFF
>TRBJ2-7|few|-|TRBV28
TGTGCCAGCAGTTTACGGCTTGGCTACGAGCAGTACTTC
CASSLRLGYEQYF
>TRBJ2-1|few|-|TRBV5-1
TGCGCCAGCAGCTTGGGGGGTAGCGGACCCTCCTACAATGAGCAGTTCTTC
CASSLGGSGPSYNEQFF
>TRBJ2-1|-|TRBD2|TRBV11-1
TGTGCCAGCAGCGTTAGCGGGAGGTACAATGAGCAGTTCTTC
CASSVSGRYNEQFF
>TRBJ1-2|many|TRBD1|TRBV4-3
TGCGCCAGCAGCCAACCCCAAGGGACAGGCCCCTGGGGCTATGGCTACACCTTC
CASSQPQGTGPWGYGYTF
>TRBJ2-5|many|-|TRBV6-5
TGTGCCAGCAGCTCGCTGGAGACCCAGTACTTC
CASSSLETQYF
>TRBJ2-7|-|TRBD2|TRBV19
TGTGCCAGTAGTTCCCCTCCTGGACTAGCCGAAAGCGAGCAGTACTTC
CASSSPPGLAESEQYF
>TRBJ2-1|-|-|TRBV12-3/TRBV12-4
TGTGCCAGCAGTTTTCCCGGCCCGGGGCAGTTCTTC
CASSFPGPGQFF
>TRBJ2-1|-|-|TRBV6-2/TRBV6-3
TGTGCCAGCAACGGCGGATACTCCTACAATGAGCAGTTCTTC
CASNGGYSYNEQFF
>TRBJ2-1|-|-|TRBV19
TGTGCCAGTAGTATGCAGGGTGTCAATGAGCAGTTCTTC
CASSMQGVNEQFF
>TRBJ2-7|-|-|TRBV5-6
TGTGCCATCAGCCTGGGACTCCTCTACGAGCAGTACTTC
CAISLGLLYEQYF
>TRBJ2-3|few|-|TRBV30
TGTGCCTGGGAGCAAGGGGGTACCCTGAAAGATACGCAGTATTTT
CAWEQGGTLKDTQYF
>TRBJ2-7|-|TRBD2|TRBV20-1
TGCAGTGCTAGAGATCCTAGCGGGAGTGGTAACGAGCAGTACTTC
CSARDPSGSGNEQYF
>TRBJ2-7|-|TRBD1|TRBV5-1
TGCGCCAGCAGCTTGTCAGGGGGTAACGAGCAGTACTTC
CASSLSGGNEQYF
>TRBJ1-2|-|-|TRBV5-1
TGCGCCAGCAGTGGCTACACCTTC
CASSGYTF
>TRBJ2-1|-|-|TRBV7-2
TGTGCCAGCAGCCTTGATACATGGTCCTACAATGAGCAGTTCTTC
CASSLDTWSYNEQFF
>TRBJ2-7|few|-|TRBV4-3
TGCGCCAGCAGCCAAGTAATCAGCGGATCGCCGGTGGGGCAGTACTTC
CASSQVISGSPVGQYF
>TRBJ2-1|-|-|TRBV7-2
TGTGCCAGCAGCTTATATGAGGCGGGGTACAATGAGCAGTTCTTC
CASSLYEAGYNEQFF
>TRBJ2-7|-|TRBD2|TRBV7-6
TGTGCCAGCAGCTTAGAGCCGGGGGGGATAAACTACGAGCAGTACTTC
CASSLEPGGINYEQYF
>TRBJ2-1|-|TRBD2|TRBV7-2
TGTGCCAGCAGCTCCTCCGGGACTAGGTGGGATGAGCAGTTCTTC
CASSSSGTRWDEQFF
>TRBJ2-7|few|TRBD2|TRBV12-3/TRBV12-4
TGTGCCACCTCTATGGTAGCGGGGTCCTACGAGCAGTACTTC
CATSMVAGSYEQYF
>TRBJ2-7|-|-|TRBV7-9
TGTGCCAGCAGCCAGCTGGAAAGCCCCTACGAGCAGTACTTC
CASSQLESPYEQYF